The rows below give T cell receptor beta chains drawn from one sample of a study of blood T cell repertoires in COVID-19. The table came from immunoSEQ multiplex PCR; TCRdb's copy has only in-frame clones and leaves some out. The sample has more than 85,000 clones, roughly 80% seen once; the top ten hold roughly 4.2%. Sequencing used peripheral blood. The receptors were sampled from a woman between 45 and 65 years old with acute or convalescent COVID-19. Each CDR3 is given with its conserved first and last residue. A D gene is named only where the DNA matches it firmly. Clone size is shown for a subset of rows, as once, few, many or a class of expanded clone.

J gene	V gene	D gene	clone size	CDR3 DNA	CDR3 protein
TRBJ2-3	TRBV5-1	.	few	TGCGCCAGCAGGCGTGACAGGTTCACAGATACGCAGTATTTT	CASRRDRFTDTQYF
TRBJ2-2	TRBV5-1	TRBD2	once	TGCGCCAGCAGCTTCGTAGCGGGCGGTACCGGGGAGCTGTTTTTT	CASSFVAGGTGELFF
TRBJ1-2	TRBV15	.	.	TGTGCCACCAGCTTGGGGGGGACCTATGGCTACACCTTC	CATSLGGTYGYTF
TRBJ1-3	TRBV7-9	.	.	TGTGCCAGCACCAAAACCAGGGGAGGAAACACCATATATTTT	CASTKTRGGNTIYF
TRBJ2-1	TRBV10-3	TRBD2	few	TGTGCCATCAGCGACTCCGGGACTAGCGGGGGGGCTGGCTACAATGAGCAGTTCTTC	CAISDSGTSGGAGYNEQFF
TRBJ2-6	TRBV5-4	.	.	TGTGCCAGCAGCGGCGGTACAGGGAATAGATTTGGGGCCAACGTCCTGACTTTC	CASSGGTGNRFGANVLTF
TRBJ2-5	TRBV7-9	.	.	TGTGCCAGCAGCCCCGACAGTTCTCAAGAGACCCAGTACTTC	CASSPDSSQETQYF
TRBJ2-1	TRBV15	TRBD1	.	TGTGCCACCAGCAGGGACAGGGGGCCTTACAATGAGCAGTTCTTC	CATSRDRGPYNEQFF
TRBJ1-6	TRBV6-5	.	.	TGTGCCAGCAGTTACGGGGGGATCACGAATTCACCCCTCCACTTT	CASSYGGITNSPLHF
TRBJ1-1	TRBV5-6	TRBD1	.	TGTGCCAGCAGCTTGGAGTTGGAGGGGGCGAACACTGAAGCTTTCTTT	CASSLELEGANTEAFF
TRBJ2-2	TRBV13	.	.	TGTGCCAGCAGCCCGGAGGGGACGACCGGGGAGCTGTTTTTT	CASSPEGTTGELFF
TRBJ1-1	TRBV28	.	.	TGTGCCAGCAGTGTACCCCAGGGTTACACTGAAGCTTTCTTT	CASSVPQGYTEAFF
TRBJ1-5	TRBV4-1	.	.	TGCGCCAGCAGCCAAGGAGATGGACAGTCCAACAATCAGCCCCAGCATTTT	CASSQGDGQSNNQPQHF
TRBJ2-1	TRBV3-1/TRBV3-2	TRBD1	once	TGTGCCAGCAGGCAGACGGGACAGGGTAACGAGCAGTTCTTC	CASRQTGQGNEQFF
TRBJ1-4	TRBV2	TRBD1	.	TGTGCCAGCAGAGGGGGACAGCTGGAGAATGAAAAACTGTTTTTT	CASRGGQLENEKLFF
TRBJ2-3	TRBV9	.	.	TGTGCCAGCAGCGTAGAGACTGGCACAGATACGCAGTATTTT	CASSVETGTDTQYF
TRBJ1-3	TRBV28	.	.	TGTGCCAGCAGTTTAATTGGGGCGAGGGGAAACACCATATATTTT	CASSLIGARGNTIYF
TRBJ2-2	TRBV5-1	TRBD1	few	TGCGCCAGCAGCTTGGGGGATGGACAGGGAAGAACTCGAAACACCGGGGAGCTGTTTTTT	CASSLGDGQGRTRNTGELFF
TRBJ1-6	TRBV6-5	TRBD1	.	TGTGCCAGCAGTTCCCCAATACAGGGGAATTCACCCCTCCACTTT	CASSSPIQGNSPLHF
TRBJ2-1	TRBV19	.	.	TGTGCCAGTAGTCCCCCGGGAGCCTGGGAGCAGTTCTTC	CASSPPGAWEQFF
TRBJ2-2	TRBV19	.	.	TGTGCCAGTAGAGTACAGGGTTCACGCGGGGAGCTGTTTTTT	CASRVQGSRGELFF
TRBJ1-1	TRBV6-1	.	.	TGTGCCAGCAGTGAAGTCAGGCAAAAGAACACTGAAGCTTTCTTT	CASSEVRQKNTEAFF
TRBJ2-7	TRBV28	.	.	TGTGCCAGCAGTTGGGGGTTCGGCAGGGGAGCCTCCTACGAGCAGTACTTC	CASSWGFGRGASYEQYF
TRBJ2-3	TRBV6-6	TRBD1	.	TGTGCCAGCAGTTTGGGGCAGGGGGGCACAGATACGCAGTATTTT	CASSLGQGGTDTQYF
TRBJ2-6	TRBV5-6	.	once	TGTGCCAGCAGCCTCGCGGACTCTGGGGCCAACGTCCTGACTTTC	CASSLADSGANVLTF
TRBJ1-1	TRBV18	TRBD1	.	TGTGCCAGCTCGCGACAGGGTAAGGCTTTCTTT	CASSRQGKAFF
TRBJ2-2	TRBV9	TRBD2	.	TGTGCCAGCAGCGTAGAAGCGGGGGGGCTGTTTTTT	CASSVEAGGLFF
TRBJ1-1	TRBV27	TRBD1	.	TGTGCCAGCAGTTTCTCCGGGACAGACACTGAAGCTTTCTTT	CASSFSGTDTEAFF
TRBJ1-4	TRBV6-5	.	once	TGTGCCAGCTCCAAACAGCCGGGGGAAAAACTGTTTTTT	CASSKQPGEKLFF
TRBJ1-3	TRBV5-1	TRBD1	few	TGCGCCAGCAGCTGGACAGGGGCCTTCTCTGGAAACACCATATATTTT	CASSWTGAFSGNTIYF
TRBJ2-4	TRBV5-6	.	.	TGTGCCAGCAGCCGGGTCACCCTTAGAGACAAAAACATTCAGTACTTC	CASSRVTLRDKNIQYF
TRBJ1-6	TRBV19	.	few	TGTGCCAGTCGTCTTGGCAGGGATAATTCACCCCTCCACTTT	CASRLGRDNSPLHF
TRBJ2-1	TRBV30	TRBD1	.	TGTGCCTGGATGGAGGGGACAGGGGGGGTCAATGAGCAGTTCTTC	CAWMEGTGGVNEQFF
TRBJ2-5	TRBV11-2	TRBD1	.	TGTGCCAGCAGCAAAACCGGTTCGGGACAGGGGTGGGAGACCCAGTACTTC	CASSKTGSGQGWETQYF
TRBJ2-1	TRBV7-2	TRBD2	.	TGTGCCAGCAGCTCCGGACTAGGCTTTGGATCGAATGAGCAGTTCTTC	CASSSGLGFGSNEQFF
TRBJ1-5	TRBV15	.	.	TGTGCCACCAGCAGAGACAGGGGAAGCAATCAGCCCCAGCATTTT	CATSRDRGSNQPQHF
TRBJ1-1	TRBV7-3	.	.	TGTGCCAGCAGCTTTGGGACATCGAACACTGAAGCTTTCTTT	CASSFGTSNTEAFF
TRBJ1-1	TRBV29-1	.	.	TGCAGCGTGGATCGAGGGGGTTGGGGCACTGAAGCTTTCTTT	CSVDRGGWGTEAFF